The T cell receptor (beta chain) under discussion was sequenced for a study of shared clonotypes between healthy human individuals. Study-level findings and limits: Naive subsets tended to show greater estimated richness than memory subsets. With a handful of donors compared, around 5.4% of naive CD4 clonotypes were shared. Investigators expected sequencing depth to affect clonotype sharing among donors.

Points on this clone: Its antigen remains unknown.

Trimming removed 7 bases from V and 6 bases from J; junction bases left unmatched: 8. CDR1 is MNHEY, CDR2 SMNVEV, per germline (reference sequence). This CDR3 is built from 13 residues. Sequencing was performed with immunoSEQ multiplex PCR; in TCRdb, only in-frame clones are kept and a portion is missing. This sample has 2 million to 3 million clones, with roughly 93% found just once. The chain combines TRBV27 with TRBJ1-2; 7 bases map to TRBD1. This receptor was taken from a man aged 18 to 29 in good health. Some clones in this sample may be carry-over from other donors' samples. The sequenced sample was naive CD4+ T cells from PBMCs. Subset denoted: CD45RA+ positively selected. The CDR3 region is CASIQNQGDGYTF. For the CDR3, the DNA is TGTGCCAGCATCCAAAACCAGGGGGATGGCTACACCTTC.